The clone carrying this T cell receptor (beta chain) has more than one count but fewer than ten. This record comes from a study of cytomegalovirus exposure and HLA in healthy donors. Deletions cut 0 bases from V and 6 bases from J, with 14 bases between. Germline V lookup: CDR1 SGHRS, CDR2 YFSETQ. The CDR3 sequence is 15 residues long. A multiplex PCR was run with 60 Vbeta primers and 13 Jbeta primers. The assay was immunoSEQ multiplex PCR, and TCRdb's table has in-frame clones only and misses some. This sample has more than 80,000 clones; 64% occur once, and the top ten carry 2% to 2.5%. This sequence was found in a human donor in good health. Sequencing input: PBMCs. The chain employs TRBV5-1 and TRBJ2-3, with D tentatively TRBD1 (5 bases). CDR3 in amino acids: CASSLDQGWRDTQYF. CDR3 in DNA: TGCGCCAGCAGCTTGGATCAGGGTTGGCGGGATACGCAGTATTTT.